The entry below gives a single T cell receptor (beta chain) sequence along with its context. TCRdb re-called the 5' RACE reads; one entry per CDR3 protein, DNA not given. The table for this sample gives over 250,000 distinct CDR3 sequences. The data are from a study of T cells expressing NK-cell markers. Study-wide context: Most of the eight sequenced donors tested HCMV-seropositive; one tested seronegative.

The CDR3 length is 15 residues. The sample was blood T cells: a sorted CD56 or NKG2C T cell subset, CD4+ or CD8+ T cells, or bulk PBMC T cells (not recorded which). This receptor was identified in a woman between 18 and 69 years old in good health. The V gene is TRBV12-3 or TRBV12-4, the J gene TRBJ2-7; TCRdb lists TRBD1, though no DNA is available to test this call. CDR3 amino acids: CASRPLSAGDREQYF.